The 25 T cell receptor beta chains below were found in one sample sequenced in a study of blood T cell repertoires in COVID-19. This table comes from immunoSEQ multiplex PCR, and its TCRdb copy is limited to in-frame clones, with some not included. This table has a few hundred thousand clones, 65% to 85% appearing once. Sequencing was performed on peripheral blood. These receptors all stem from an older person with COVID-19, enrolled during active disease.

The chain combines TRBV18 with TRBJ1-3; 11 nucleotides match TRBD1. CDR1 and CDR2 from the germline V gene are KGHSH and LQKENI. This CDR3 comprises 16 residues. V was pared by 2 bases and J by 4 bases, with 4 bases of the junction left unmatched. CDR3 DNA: TGTGCCAGCTCACCAACCGGACAGGGGGCCGGAAACACCATATATTTT. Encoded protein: CASSPTGQGAGNTIYF.

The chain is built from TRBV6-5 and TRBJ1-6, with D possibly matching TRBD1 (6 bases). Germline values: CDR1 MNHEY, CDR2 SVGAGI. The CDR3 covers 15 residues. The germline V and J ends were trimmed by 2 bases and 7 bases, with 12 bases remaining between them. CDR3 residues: CASSYQGYTNSPLHF. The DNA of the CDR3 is TGTGCCAGCAGTTACCAGGGGTATACGAATTCACCCCTCCACTTT.

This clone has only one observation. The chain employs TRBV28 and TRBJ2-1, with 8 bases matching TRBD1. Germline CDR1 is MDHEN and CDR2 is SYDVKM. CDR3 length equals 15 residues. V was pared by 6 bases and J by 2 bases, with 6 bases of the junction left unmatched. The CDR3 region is CASRMGDRTYNEQFF. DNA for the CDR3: TGTGCCAGCAGGATGGGGGACAGGACCTACAATGAGCAGTTCTTC.

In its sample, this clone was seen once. The CDR3 DNA follows: TGCGCCAGCAGCGAACGACAGGGGGCTTATGGCTACACCTTC. It specifies CASSERQGAYGYTF. The chain has TRBV5-1 and TRBJ1-2, with 10 bases fitting TRBD1. The CDR3 is 14 amino acids. The germline V gene has CDR1 SGHRS and CDR2 YFSETQ. The trim removed 4 bases at V and 5 bases at J, leaving 5 bases unmatched. The whole variable domain, filled in from reference TRBV5-1 and TRBJ1-2, reads KAGVTQTPRYLIKTRGQQVTLSCSPISGHRSVSWYQQTPGQGLQFLFEYFSETQRNKGNFPGRFSGRQFSNSRSEMNVSTLELGDSALYLCASSERQGAYGYTFGSGTRLTVV.

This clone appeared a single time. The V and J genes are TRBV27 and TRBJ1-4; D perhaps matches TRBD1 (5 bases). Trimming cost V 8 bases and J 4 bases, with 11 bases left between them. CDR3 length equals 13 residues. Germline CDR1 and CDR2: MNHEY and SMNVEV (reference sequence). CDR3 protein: CASGAGGNEKLFF. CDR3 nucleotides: TGTGCCAGCGGAGCGGGGGGTAATGAAAAACTGTTTTTT.

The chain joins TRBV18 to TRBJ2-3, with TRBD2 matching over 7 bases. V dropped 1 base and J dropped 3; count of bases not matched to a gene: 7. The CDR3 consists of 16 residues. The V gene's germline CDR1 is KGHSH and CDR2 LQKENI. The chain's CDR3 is CASSPLMTGGTDTQYF. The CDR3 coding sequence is TGTGCCAGCTCACCACTTATGACGGGGGGAACAGATACGCAGTATTTT.

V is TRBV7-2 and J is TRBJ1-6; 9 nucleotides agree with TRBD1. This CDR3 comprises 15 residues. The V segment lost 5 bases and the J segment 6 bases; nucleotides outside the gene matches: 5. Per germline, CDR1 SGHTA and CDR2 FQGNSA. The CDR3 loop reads CASSQATGGNSPLHF. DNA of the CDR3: TGTGCCAGCAGCCAAGCGACAGGGGGTAATTCACCCCTCCACTTT.

For the CDR3, the DNA is TGTGCCAGCAGTGGGTACCGGGACAGGGGACCTTCAAACTATGGCTACACCTTC. Its protein is CASSGYRDRGPSNYGYTF. This chain links TRBV25-1 with TRBJ1-2; 10 nucleotides line up with TRBD1. CDR1 is MGHDK and CDR2 is SYGVNS in the germline V gene. This CDR3 has 18 amino acids. V shed 4 bases, J shed 2 bases, and the junction held 13 bases outside the gene matches.

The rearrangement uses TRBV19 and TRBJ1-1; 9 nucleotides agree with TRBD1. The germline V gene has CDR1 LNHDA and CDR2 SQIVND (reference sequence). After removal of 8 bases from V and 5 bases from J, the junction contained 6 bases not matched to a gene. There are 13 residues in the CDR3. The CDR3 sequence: CASFDRGGTEAFF. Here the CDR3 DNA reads TGTGCCAGTTTCGACAGGGGGGGAACTGAAGCTTTCTTT.

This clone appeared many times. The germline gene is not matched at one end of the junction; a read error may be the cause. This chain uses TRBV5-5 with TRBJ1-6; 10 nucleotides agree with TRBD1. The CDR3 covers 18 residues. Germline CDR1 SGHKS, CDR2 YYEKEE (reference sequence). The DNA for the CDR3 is TGTGCCAGCAGCCCCTCGGACAGGGGGTTCTCCGATAATTCACCCCTCCACTTT. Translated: CASSPSDRGFSDNSPLHF.

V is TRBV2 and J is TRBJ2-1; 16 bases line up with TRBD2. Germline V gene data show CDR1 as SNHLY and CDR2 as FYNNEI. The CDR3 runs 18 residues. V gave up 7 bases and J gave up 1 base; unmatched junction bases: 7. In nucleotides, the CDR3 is TGTGCCAGCAACAAGGGACTAGCGGGGGGGCGGTCCTACAATGAGCAGTTCTTC. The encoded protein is CASNKGLAGGRSYNEQFF.

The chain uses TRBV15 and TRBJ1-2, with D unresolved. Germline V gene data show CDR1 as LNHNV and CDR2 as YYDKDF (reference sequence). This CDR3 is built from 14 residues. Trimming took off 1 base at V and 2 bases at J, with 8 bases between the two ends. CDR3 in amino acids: CATSRGGQNYGYTF. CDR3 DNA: TGTGCCACCAGCAGAGGAGGGCAGAACTATGGCTACACCTTC.

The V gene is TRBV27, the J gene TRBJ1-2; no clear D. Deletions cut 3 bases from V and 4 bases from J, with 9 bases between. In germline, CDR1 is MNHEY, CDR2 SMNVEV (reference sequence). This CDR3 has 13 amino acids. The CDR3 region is CASSLRQSYGYTF. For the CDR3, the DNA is TGTGCCAGCAGTTTGAGGCAGAGCTATGGCTACACCTTC.

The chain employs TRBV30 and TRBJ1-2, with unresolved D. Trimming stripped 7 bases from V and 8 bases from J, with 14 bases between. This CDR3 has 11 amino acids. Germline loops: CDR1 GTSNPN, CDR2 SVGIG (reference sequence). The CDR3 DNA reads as TGTGCCTCCCCGGGATATGGGGGCTACACCTTC. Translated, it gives CASPGYGGYTF.

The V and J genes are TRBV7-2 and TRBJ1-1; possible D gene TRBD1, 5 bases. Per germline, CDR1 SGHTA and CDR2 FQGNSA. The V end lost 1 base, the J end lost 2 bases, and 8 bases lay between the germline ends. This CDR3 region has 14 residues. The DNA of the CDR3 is TGTGCCAGCAGCTTAGTGGGGCGAAACACTGAAGCTTTCTTT. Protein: CASSLVGRNTEAFF. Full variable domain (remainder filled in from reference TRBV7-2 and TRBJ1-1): GAGVSQSPSNKVTEKGKDVELRCDPISGHTALYWYRQSLGQGLEFLIYFQGNSAPDKSGLPSDRFSAERTGGSVSTLTIQRTQQEDSAVYLCASSLVGRNTEAFFGQGTRLTVV.

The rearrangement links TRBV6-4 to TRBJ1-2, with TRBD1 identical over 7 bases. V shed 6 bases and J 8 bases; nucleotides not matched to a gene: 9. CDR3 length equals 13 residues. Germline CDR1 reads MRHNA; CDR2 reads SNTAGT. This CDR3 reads CASRGTGVGGYTF. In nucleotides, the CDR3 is TGTGCCAGCAGGGGAACAGGGGTCGGCGGCTACACCTTC.

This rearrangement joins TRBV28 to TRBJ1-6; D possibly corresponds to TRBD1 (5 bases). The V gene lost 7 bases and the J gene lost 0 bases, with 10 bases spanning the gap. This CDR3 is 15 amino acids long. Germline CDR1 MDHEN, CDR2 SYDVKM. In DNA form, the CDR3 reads TGTGCCAGCACCCGGGGGAGCTCCTATAATTCACCCCTCCACTTT. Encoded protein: CASTRGSSYNSPLHF.

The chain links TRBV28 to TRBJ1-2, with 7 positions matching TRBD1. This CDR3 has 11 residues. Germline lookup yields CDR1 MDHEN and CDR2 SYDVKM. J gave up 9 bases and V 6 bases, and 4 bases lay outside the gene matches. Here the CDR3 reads CASRDRYRYTF. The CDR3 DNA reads TGTGCCAGCAGGGACAGGTATCGCTACACCTTC.

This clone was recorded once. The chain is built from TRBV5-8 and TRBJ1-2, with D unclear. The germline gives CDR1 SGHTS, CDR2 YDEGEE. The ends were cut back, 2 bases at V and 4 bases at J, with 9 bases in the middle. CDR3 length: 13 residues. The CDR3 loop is CASSFGQIYGYTF. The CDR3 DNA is TGTGCCAGCAGCTTTGGGCAGATCTATGGCTACACCTTC. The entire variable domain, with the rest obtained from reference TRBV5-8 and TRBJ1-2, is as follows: EAGVTQSPTHLIKTRGQQATLRCSPISGHTSVYWYQQALGLGLQFLLWYDEGEERNRGNFPPRFSGRQFPNYSSELNVNALELEDSALYLCASSFGQIYGYTFGSGTRLTVV.

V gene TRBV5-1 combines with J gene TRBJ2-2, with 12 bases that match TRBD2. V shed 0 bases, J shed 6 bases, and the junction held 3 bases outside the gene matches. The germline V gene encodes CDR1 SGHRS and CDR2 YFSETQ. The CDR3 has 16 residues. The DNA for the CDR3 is TGCGCCAGCAGCTTGGGACTAGCGGGAGTTGCCGGGGAGCTGTTTTTT. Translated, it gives CASSLGLAGVAGELFF.

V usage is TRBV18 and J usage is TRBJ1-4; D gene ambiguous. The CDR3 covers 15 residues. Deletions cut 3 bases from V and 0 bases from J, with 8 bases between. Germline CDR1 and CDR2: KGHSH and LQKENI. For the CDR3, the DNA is TGTGCCAGCTCACCGTCGGGTGCAACTAATGAAAAACTGTTTTTT. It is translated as CASSPSGATNEKLFF.

CDR3 region: CATTPRGTNEQYF. The CDR3 DNA reads as TGTGCCACTACCCCCAGGGGGACCAACGAGCAGTACTTC. This rearrangement joins TRBV10-3 to TRBJ2-7, with 7 bases aligning to TRBD1. CDR1 is ENHRY, CDR2 SYGVKD, per germline. The V gene end was trimmed by 10 bases and the J gene end by 5 bases; junction bases not matched to a gene: 11. There are 13 residues in the CDR3.

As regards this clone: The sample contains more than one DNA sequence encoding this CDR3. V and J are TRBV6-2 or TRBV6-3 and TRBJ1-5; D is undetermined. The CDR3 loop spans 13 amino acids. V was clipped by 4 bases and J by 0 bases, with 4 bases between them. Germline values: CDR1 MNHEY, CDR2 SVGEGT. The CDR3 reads CASSLDSNQPQHF. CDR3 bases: TGTGCCAGCAGTTTAGATAGCAATCAGCCCCAGCATTTT.

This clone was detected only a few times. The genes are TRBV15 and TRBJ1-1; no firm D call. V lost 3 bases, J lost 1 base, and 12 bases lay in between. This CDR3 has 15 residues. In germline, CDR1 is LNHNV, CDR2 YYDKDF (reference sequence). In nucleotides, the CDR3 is TGTGCCACCAGCAGGCCGGGATTATCGAACACTGAAGCTTTCTTT. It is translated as CATSRPGLSNTEAFF.

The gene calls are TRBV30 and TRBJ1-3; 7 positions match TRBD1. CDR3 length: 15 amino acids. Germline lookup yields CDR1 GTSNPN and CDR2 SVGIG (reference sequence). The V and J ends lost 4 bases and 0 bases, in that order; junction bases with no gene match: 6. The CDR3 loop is CAWKGGGYSGNTIYF. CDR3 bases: TGTGCCTGGAAAGGGGGCGGATACTCTGGAAACACCATATATTTT.